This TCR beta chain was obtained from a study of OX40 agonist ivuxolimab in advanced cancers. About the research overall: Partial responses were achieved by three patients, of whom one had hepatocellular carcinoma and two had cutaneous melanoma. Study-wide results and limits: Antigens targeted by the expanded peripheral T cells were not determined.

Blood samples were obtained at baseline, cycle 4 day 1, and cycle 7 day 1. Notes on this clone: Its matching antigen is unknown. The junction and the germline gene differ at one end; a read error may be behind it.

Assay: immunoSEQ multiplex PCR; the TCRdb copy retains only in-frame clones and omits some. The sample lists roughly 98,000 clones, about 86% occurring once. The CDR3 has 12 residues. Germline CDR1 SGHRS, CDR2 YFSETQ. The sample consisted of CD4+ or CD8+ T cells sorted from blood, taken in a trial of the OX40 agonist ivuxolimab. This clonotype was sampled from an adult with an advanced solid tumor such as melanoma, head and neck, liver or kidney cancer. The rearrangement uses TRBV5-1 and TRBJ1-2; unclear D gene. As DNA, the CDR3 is TGTGCCAGCAGCTCAGAGGTTTATGGCTACACCTTC. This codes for CASSSEVYGYTF. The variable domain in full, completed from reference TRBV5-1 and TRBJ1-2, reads KAGVTQTPRYLIKTRGQQVTLSCSPISGHRSVSWYQQTPGQGLQFLFEYFSETQRNKGNFPGRFSGRQFSNSRSEMNVSTLELGDSALYLCASSSEVYGYTFGSGTRLTVV.